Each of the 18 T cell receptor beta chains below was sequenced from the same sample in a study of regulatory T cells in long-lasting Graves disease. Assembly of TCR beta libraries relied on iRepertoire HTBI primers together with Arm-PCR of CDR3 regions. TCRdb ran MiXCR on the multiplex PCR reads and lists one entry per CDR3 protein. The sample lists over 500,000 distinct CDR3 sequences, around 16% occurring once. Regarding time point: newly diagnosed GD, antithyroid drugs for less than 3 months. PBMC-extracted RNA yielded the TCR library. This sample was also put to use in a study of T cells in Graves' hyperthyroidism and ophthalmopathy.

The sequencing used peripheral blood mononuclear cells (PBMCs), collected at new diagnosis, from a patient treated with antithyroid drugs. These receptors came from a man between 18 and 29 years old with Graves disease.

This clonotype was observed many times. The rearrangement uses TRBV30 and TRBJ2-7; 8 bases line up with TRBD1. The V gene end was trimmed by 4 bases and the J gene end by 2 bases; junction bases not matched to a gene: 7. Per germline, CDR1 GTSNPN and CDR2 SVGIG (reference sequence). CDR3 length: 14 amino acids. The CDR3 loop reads CAWTAAGGAYEQYF. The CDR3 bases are TGTGCCTGGACCGCGGCAGGGGGCGCCTACGAGCAGTACTTC. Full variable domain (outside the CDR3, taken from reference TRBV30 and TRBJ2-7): SQTIHQWPATLVQPVGSPLSLECTVEGTSNPNLYWYRQAAGRGLQLLFYSVGIGQISSEVPQNLSASRPQDRQFILSSKKLLLSDSGFYLCAWTAAGGAYEQYFGPGTRLTVT.

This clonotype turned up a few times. In DNA, the CDR3 is TGTGCCAGCAGCTTAAGAGGGATGTATAATTCACCCCTCCACTTT. It translates to CASSLRGMYNSPLHF. The chain employs TRBV7-2 and TRBJ1-6; the D is unclear. CDR1 is SGHTA and CDR2 is FQGNSA in the germline V gene. This CDR3 spans 15 amino acids. Trimming cost V 2 bases and J 4 bases, with 9 bases left between them.

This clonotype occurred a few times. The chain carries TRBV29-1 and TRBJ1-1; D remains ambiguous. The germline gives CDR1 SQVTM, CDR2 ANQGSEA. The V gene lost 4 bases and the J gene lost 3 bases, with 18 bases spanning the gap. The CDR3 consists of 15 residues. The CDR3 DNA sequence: TGCAGCGTTGTTCCGCGATCCCCCCGGGACACTGAAGCTTTCTTT. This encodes CSVVPRSPRDTEAFF.

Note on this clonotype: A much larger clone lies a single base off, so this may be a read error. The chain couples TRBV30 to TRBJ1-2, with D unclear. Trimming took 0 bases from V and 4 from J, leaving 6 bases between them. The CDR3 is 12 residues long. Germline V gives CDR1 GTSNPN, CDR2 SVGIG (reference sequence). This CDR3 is CAWSVGIYGYTF. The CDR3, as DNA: TGTGCCTGGAGTGTAGGGATCTATGGCTACACCTTC.

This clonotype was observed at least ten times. CDR3 sequence reads: CASGRASREQYF. The CDR3, as DNA: TGTGCCAGTGGTAGGGCTAGCCGCGAGCAGTACTTC. This chain connects TRBV7-9 to TRBJ2-7; D is perhaps TRBD2 (5 bases). Trimming pared 9 bases from V and 6 bases from J, leaving 15 bases between. The germline V gene encodes CDR1 SEHNR and CDR2 FQNEAQ (reference sequence). The length of the CDR3 is 12 residues.

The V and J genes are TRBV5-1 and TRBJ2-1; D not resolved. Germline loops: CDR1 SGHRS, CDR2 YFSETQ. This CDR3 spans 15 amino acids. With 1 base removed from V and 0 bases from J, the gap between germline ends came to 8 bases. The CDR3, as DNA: TGCGCCAGCAGCTTGCAGACAAGCTCCTACAATGAGCAGTTCTTC. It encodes CASSLQTSSYNEQFF.

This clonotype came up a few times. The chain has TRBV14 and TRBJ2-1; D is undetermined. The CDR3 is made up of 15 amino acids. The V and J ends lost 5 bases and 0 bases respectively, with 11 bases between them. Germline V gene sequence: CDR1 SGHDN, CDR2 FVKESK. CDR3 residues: CASSTYPSSYNEQFF. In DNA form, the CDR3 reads TGTGCCAGCAGCACGTATCCAAGCTCCTACAATGAGCAGTTCTTC.

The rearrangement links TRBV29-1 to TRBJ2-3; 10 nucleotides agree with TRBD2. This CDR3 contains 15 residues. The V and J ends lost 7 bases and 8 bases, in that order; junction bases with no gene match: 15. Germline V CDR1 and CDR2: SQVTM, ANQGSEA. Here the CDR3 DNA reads TGCAGCGCTCGGACTAGCGGAGGGGCAGCGGGTACGCAGTATTTT. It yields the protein CSARTSGGAAGTQYF.

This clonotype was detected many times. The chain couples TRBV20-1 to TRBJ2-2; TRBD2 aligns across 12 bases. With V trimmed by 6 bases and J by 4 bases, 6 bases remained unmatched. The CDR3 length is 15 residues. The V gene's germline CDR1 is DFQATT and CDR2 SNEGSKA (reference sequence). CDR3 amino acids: CSAQASGRGTGELFF. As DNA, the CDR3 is TGCAGTGCCCAAGCTAGCGGGAGGGGCACCGGGGAGCTGTTTTTT.

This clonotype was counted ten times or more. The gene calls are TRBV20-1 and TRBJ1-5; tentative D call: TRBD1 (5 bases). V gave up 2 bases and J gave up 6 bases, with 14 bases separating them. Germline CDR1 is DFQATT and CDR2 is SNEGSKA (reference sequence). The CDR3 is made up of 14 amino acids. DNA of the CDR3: TGCAGTGCTAGATATCAGGGAATTTTTCAGCCCCAGCATTTT. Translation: CSARYQGIFQPQHF.

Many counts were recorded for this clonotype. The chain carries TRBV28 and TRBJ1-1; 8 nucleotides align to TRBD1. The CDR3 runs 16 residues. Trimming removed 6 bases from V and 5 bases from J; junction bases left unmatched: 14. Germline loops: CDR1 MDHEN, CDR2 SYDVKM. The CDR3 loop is CASSQYQGAGRTEAFF. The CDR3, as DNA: TGTGCCAGCAGCCAGTATCAGGGGGCGGGGAGGACTGAAGCTTTCTTT. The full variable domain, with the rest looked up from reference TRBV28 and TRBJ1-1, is DVKVTQSSRYLVKRTGEKVFLECVQDMDHENMFWYRQDPGLGLRLIYFSYDVKMKEKGDIPEGYSVSREKKERFSLILESASTNQTSMYLCASSQYQGAGRTEAFFGQGTRLTVV.

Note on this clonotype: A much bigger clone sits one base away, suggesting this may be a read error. For the CDR3, the DNA is TGTGCCAGCACCCCCCGCCGGGCGCTAGCGGACCCCGCAGATACGCAGTATTTT. It specifies CASTPRRALADPADTQYF. This chain connects TRBV7-8 to TRBJ2-3; 7 bases match TRBD2. Germline-derived CDR1 and CDR2 are SGHVS and FQNEAQ. V lost 7 bases and J lost 4; bases outside the gene matches: 20. The CDR3 loop spans 18 amino acids.

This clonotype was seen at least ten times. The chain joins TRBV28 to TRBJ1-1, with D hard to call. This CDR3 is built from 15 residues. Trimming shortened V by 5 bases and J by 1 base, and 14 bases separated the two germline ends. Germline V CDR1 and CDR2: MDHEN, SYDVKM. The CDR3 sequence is CASSPASGKNTEAFF. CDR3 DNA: TGTGCCAGCAGTCCAGCCTCGGGGAAGAACACTGAAGCTTTCTTT.

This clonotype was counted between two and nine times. As DNA, the CDR3 is TGTGCCAGCAGTGAAGCGGGCCTAGCGGGAGGAGAGACCCAGTACTTC. It codes for CASSEAGLAGGETQYF. The rearrangement uses TRBV6-1 and TRBJ2-5, with 11 nucleotides matching TRBD2. CDR3 length: 16 amino acids. V shed 0 bases, J shed 4 bases, and the junction held 4 bases outside the gene matches. The germline V gene has CDR1 MNHNS and CDR2 SASEGT.

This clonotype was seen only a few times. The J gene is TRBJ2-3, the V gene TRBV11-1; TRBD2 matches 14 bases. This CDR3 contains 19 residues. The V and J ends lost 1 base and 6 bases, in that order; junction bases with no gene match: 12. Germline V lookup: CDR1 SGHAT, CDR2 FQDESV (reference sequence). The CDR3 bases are TGTGCCAGCAGCTTAGGCGAGTCATGGGGACTAGCGGGAGTGGATACGCAGTATTTT. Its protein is CASSLGESWGLAGVDTQYF.

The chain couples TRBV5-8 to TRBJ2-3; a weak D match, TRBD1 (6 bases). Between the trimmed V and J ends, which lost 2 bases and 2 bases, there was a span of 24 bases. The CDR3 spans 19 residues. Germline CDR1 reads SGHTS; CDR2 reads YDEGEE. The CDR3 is CASSLGNPTGVGITDTQYF. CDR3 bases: TGTGCCAGCAGCTTAGGCAACCCGACAGGAGTTGGTATCACAGATACGCAGTATTTT.

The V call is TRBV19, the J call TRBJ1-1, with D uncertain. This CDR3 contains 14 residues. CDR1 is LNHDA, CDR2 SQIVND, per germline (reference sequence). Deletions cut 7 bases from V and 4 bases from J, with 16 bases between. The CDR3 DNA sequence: TGTGCCAGTAAGGAGGGTTTGGATCGCACTGAAGCTTTCTTT. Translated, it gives CASKEGLDRTEAFF.

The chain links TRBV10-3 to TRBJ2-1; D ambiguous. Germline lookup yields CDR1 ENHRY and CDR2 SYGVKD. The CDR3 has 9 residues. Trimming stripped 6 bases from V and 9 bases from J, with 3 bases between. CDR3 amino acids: CAIRTEQFF. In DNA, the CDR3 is TGTGCCATCAGAACTGAGCAGTTCTTC.